Described below is a single T cell receptor beta chain sequence and its context. Its cognate antigen is unknown. The data originate from a study of cytomegalovirus exposure and HLA in healthy donors. With 60 Vbeta and 13 Jbeta primers, the PCR was carried out. TCRdb's copy holds only in-frame clones and misses some; the assay was immunoSEQ multiplex PCR. This table holds 85,000 to 100,000 clones, around three quarters found once. This donor's CMV serostatus went unrecorded. Overall study findings and caveats: The study had only CMV serostatus as immune exposure information. Because they were indistinguishable, some V segments, including TRBV6-2 and TRBV6-3, were excluded. Accurate prediction of most subjects' HLA-A and HLA-B alleles from TCR beta sequences was reported.

With 3 bases clipped from V and 5 bases from J, the junction kept 7 bases outside the gene matches. This CDR3 is built from 13 residues. Germline V gives CDR1 GTSNPN, CDR2 SVGIG (reference sequence). The chain uses TRBV30 and TRBJ2-7, with 7 bases aligning to TRBD1. The source material was PBMCs. The sequence derives from a human donor in good health. CDR3 sequence reads: CAWSPNRGHEQYF. The CDR3 DNA follows: TGTGCCTGGAGCCCGAACAGGGGCCACGAGCAGTACTTC.